This T cell receptor (beta chain) is from a study of T cells in Graves' hyperthyroidism and ophthalmopathy. This clonotype was counted many times. There were TCR beta CDR3 regions amplified from RNA transcripts. With the HTBI primer set, the TCR CDR3 went through a first round of RT-PCR. TCRdb ran MiXCR on the multiplex PCR reads and lists one entry per CDR3 protein. The sample yields around 350,000 distinct CDR3 sequences, roughly 15% seen once. The CDR3 is 13 residues long. Trimming removed 6 bases from V and 5 bases from J, with 13 bases in between. Ophthalmopathy cases scored 3 or more on the Clinical Activity Score and 4 or more on NOSPECS grade, with duration below 3 months.

The genes are TRBV12-3 or TRBV12-4 and TRBJ1-1, with TRBD1 as a possible D gene (5 bases). Sample: blood. This TCR came from a woman in her twenties or thirties with Graves' ophthalmopathy. The CDR3 DNA is TGTGCCAGCAGACCCTCAGGGAATACTGAAGCTTTCTTT. Its protein product is CASRPSGNTEAFF.